The present entry profiles one T cell receptor beta chain with its context. The antigen is unknown. This record belongs to a study of cytomegalovirus exposure and HLA in healthy donors. Healthy bone marrow donors supplied every sample. Unrecorded immune exposure was likely among donors, who were nominally healthy when sampled. Vbeta (60) and Jbeta (13) primers were used in the PCR. This table comes from immunoSEQ multiplex PCR, and its TCRdb copy is limited to in-frame clones, with some not included. Of around 190,000 clones in the sample, approximately 75% were seen once. Trimming cost V 8 bases and J 4 bases; bases outside gene matches: 9. This CDR3 contains 15 residues. Per germline, CDR1 SGHAT and CDR2 FQNNGV. Study-wide results and caveats: What a later analysis reportedly showed was that an Asian-associated ancestry cluster had fewer N-insertions than the roughly 670-donor mean.

The sequencing sample was made of PBMCs. This TCR was sampled from a man aged 25-40 years in good health and CMV-seropositive. The chain employs TRBV11-2 and TRBJ2-2; 8 positions match TRBD1. CDR3 in DNA: TGTGCCAGCGGTCGACAGGGGAGAGGCACCGGGGAGCTGTTTTTT. Protein: CASGRQGRGTGELFF.